The 3 T cell receptor beta chains given below trace back to one sample, sequenced in a study of Graves' ophthalmopathy and Graves' hyperthyroidism. The TCR beta CDR3 regions underwent amplification from RNA transcripts. Scientists carried out first-round RT-PCR using HTBI primers and then a second-round multiplex PCR. TCRdb processed the multiplex PCR reads anew with MiXCR; each CDR3 protein has one entry. Among about 700,000 distinct CDR3 sequences listed, about 38% were seen once. Material for sequencing was peripheral blood. Receptor source: an adult man with Graves' ophthalmopathy.

CDR3 residues: CASSLTGGLREQYF. The CDR3 bases are TGCGCCAGCAGCTTGACAGGAGGATTAAGGGAGCAGTACTTC. The V and J genes are TRBV5-1 and TRBJ2-7; perhaps D is TRBD1 or TRBD2 (5 bases each). V dropped 1 base and J dropped 7 bases, with 15 bases sitting between them. CDR1 and CDR2 from the germline V gene are SGHRS and YFSETQ. There are 14 residues in the CDR3.

The chain is built from TRBV19 and TRBJ2-3; a weak D match, TRBD2 (6 bases). The CDR3 sequence is 15 residues long. Germline V lookup: CDR1 LNHDA, CDR2 SQIVND (reference sequence). With 3 bases removed from V and 1 base from J, the gap between germline ends came to 11 bases. CDR3 coding DNA: TGTGCCAGTAGTATTCCCGGGAGTGGCACAGATACGCAGTATTTT. Its protein product is CASSIPGSGTDTQYF.

This clonotype was observed at least ten times. J is TRBJ2-7 and V is TRBV29-1, with TRBD1 matching over 8 bases. The CDR3 runs to 13 residues. Unmatched junction bases numbered 8, after V lost 5 bases and J lost 5 bases. Germline V CDR1 and CDR2: SQVTM, ANQGSEA. In DNA form, the CDR3 reads TGCAGCGTTAAGTCAGGGGGCCGAAACGAGCAGTACTTC. It yields the protein CSVKSGGRNEQYF.